This TCR beta chain was sequenced for a study of T cells in Graves' hyperthyroidism and ophthalmopathy. Study in general: Peripheral blood draws took place at initial diagnosis, ahead of any treatment. Study findings and constraints: Model output signaled ophthalmopathy a median roughly 6 months ahead of onset.

TCR beta CDR3 regions were amplified from RNA. With the HTBI primer set, the TCR CDR3 went through a first round of RT-PCR. TCRdb reprocessed the multiplex PCR reads with MiXCR, giving one entry per CDR3 protein. This table has fewer than 650,000 distinct CDR3 sequences, around 15% appearing once. CDR1 is MGHRA, CDR2 YSYEKL, per germline. Trimming left V 5 bases short and J 6 bases short, with 16 bases between. The CDR3 totals 14 residues. Comment on this clonotype: Its antigen is as yet unknown.

This clonotype originated in a middle-aged woman with Graves' ophthalmopathy. The specimen was blood. V gene TRBV4-1 combines with J gene TRBJ1-2, with TRBD1 as a possible D gene (6 bases). CDR3 bases: TGCGCCAGCAGCGAGACAGGCGGCGGTGATGGCTACACCTTC. Encoded protein: CASSETGGGDGYTF.